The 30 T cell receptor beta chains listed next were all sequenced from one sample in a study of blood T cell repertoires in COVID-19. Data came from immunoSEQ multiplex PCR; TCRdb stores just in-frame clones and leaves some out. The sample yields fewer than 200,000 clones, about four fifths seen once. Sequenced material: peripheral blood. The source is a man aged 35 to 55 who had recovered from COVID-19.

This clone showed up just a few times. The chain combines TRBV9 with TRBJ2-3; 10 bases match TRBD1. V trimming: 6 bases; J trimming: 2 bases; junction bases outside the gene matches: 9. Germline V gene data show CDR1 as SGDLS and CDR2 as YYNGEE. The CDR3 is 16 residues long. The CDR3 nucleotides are TGTGCCAGCACCCAACGACAGGGGGCCCCCACAGATACGCAGTATTTT. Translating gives CASTQRQGAPTDTQYF.

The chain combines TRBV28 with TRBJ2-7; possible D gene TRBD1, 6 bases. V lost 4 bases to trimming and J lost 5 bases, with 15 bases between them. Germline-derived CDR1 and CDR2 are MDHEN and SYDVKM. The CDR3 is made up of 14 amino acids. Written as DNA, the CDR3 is TGTGCCAGCAGTTCTGTCATGACAGGCCACGAGCAGTACTTC. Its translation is CASSSVMTGHEQYF.

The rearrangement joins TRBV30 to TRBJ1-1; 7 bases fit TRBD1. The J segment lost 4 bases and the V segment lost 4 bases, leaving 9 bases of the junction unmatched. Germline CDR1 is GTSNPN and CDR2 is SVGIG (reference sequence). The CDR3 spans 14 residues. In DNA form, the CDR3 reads TGTGCCTGGACCCCGGGACAGCTAGCCACTGAAGCTTTCTTT. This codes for CAWTPGQLATEAFF.

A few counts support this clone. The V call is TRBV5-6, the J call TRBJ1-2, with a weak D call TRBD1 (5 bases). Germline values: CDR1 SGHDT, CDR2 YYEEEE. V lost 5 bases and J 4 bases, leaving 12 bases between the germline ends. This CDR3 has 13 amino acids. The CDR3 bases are TGTGCCAGCAGGCGTCCGGGGGGCTATGGCTACACCTTC. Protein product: CASRRPGGYGYTF.

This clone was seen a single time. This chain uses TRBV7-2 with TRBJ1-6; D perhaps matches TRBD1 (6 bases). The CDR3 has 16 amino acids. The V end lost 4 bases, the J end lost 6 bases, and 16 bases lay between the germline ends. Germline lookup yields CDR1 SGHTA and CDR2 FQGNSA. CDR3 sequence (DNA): TGTGCCAGCAGCTGGGGGGGGGCAGTCTCTAATTCACCCCTCCACTTT. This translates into CASSWGGAVSNSPLHF.

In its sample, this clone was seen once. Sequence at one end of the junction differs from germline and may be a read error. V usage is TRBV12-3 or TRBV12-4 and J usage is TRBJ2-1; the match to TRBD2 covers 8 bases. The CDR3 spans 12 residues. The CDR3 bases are TGTGCCAGCACCATCCAAAGCGGGAGCTTGCTCTTC. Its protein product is CASTIQSGSLLF.

CDR3 sequence: CASSFRQPWGPDTQYF. CDR3 coding DNA: TGTGCCAGCAGCTTTCGACAGCCCTGGGGCCCAGATACGCAGTATTTT. The chain carries TRBV7-8 and TRBJ2-3; D possibly corresponds to TRBD1 (5 bases). This CDR3 comprises 16 residues. Deletions cut 3 bases from V and 4 bases from J, with 17 bases between. Germline V CDR1 and CDR2: SGHVS, FQNEAQ.

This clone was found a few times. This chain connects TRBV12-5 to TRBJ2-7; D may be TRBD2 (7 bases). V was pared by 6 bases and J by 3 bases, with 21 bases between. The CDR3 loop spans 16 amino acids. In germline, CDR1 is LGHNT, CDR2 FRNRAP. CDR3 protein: CASGLKRDTLNYEQYF. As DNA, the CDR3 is TGTGCTAGTGGCCTGAAGCGGGACACACTGAACTACGAGCAGTACTTC.

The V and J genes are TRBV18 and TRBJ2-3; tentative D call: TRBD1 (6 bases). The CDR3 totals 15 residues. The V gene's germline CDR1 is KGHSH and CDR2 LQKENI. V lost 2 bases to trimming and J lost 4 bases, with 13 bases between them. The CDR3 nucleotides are TGTGCCAGCTCACCAACGACAGGTCTCGCAGATACGCAGTATTTT. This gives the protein CASSPTTGLADTQYF.

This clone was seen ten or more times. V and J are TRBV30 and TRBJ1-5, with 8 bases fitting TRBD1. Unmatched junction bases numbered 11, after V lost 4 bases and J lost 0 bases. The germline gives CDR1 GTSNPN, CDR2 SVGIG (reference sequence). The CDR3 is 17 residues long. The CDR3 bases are TGTGCCTGGACGAAACCAACAGGGGGATATAGCAATCAGCCCCAGCATTTT. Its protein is CAWTKPTGGYSNQPQHF.

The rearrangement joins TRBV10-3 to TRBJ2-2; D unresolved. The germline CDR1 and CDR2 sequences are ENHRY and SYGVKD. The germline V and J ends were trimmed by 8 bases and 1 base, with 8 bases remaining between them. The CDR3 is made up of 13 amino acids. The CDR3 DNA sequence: TGTGCCATCGCGGAAGGGAACACCGGGGAGCTGTTTTTT. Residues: CAIAEGNTGELFF.

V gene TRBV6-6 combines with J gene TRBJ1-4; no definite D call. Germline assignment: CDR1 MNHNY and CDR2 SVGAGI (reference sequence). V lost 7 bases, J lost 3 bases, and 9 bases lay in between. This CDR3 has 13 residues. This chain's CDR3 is CASKRNPNEKLFF. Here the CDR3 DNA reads TGTGCCAGCAAGAGGAATCCTAATGAAAAACTGTTTTTT.

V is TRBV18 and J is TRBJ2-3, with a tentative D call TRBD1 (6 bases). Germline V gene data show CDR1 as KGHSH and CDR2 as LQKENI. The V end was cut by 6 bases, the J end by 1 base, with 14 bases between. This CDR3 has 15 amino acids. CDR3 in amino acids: CASSAQGWGTDTQYF. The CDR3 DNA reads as TGTGCCAGCTCCGCACAGGGATGGGGCACAGATACGCAGTATTTT.

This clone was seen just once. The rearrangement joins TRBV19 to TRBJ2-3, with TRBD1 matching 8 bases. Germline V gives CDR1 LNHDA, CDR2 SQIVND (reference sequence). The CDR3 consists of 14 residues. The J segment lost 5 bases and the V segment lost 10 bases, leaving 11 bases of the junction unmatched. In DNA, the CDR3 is TGTGCCACTACCCGACAGGGGAGATTAGATACGCAGTATTTT. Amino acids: CATTRQGRLDTQYF.

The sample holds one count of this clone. CDR3 sequence: CASSWTVMDTGELFF. In DNA, the CDR3 is TGTGCCAGCAGTTGGACAGTAATGGACACCGGGGAGCTGTTTTTT. This chain joins TRBV6-2 or TRBV6-3 and TRBJ2-2; a possible D gene is TRBD1 (6 bases). Deletions cut 4 bases from V and 3 bases from J, with 12 bases between. CDR3 size: 15 residues. The germline V gene has CDR1 MNHEY and CDR2 SVGEGT.

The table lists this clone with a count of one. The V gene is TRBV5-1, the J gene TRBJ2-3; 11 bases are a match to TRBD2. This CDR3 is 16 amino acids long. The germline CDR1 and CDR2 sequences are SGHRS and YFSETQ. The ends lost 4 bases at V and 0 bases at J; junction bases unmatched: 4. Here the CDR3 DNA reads TGCGCCAGCAGCCCCAGACTAGCGGGAAGCACAGATACGCAGTATTTT. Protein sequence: CASSPRLAGSTDTQYF.

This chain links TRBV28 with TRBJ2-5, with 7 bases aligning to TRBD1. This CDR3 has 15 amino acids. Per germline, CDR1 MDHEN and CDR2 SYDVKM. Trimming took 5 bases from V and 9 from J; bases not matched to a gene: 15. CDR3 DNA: TGTGCCAGCAGTCCCCAGGGGGATGTCCCGCCCTCCCAGTACTTC. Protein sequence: CASSPQGDVPPSQYF.

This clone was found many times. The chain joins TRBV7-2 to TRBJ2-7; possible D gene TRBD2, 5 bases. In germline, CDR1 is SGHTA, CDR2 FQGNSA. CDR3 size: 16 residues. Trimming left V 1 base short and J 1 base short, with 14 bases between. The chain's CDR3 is CASSLEEGGLSYEQYF. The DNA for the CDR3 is TGTGCCAGCAGCTTAGAAGAGGGCGGCCTTTCCTACGAGCAGTACTTC.

CDR3 sequence: CASSFSIGVKSRPYGYTF. The CDR3, as DNA: TGTGCCAGCAGCTTTTCCATTGGCGTCAAATCTAGGCCCTATGGCTACACCTTC. The V and J genes are TRBV5-6 and TRBJ1-2, with D unresolved. This CDR3 has 18 amino acids. In germline, CDR1 is SGHDT, CDR2 YYEEEE. Trimming pared 2 bases from V and 4 bases from J, leaving 24 bases between.

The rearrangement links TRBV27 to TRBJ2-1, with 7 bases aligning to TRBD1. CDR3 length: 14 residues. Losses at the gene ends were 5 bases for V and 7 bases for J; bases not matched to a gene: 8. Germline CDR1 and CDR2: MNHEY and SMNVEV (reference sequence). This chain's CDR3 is CASSHSMTGNEQFF. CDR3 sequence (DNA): TGTGCCAGCAGTCACTCGATGACAGGGAATGAGCAGTTCTTC.

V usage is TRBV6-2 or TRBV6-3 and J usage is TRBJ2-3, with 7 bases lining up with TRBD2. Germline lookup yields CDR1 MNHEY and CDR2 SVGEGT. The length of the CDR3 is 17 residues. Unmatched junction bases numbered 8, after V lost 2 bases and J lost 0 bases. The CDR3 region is CASSYQRGITSTDTQYF. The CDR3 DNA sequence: TGTGCCAGCAGTTACCAGCGGGGAATTACTAGCACAGATACGCAGTATTTT.

CDR3 sequence (DNA): TGTGCCAGCAGACTAGACGATAACACCGGGGAGCTGTTTTTT. Its translation is CASRLDDNTGELFF. V is TRBV6-6 and J is TRBJ2-2, with D possibly being TRBD2 (5 bases). In germline, CDR1 is MNHNY, CDR2 SVGAGI (reference sequence). The CDR3 has 14 residues. Trimming removed 6 bases from V and 2 bases from J, with 10 bases in between.

The CDR3 loop is CASSQVPVREANEKLFF. In DNA, the CDR3 is TGTGCCAGCAGCCAGGTACCAGTCAGGGAGGCTAATGAAAAACTGTTTTTT. The chain recombines TRBV4-2 with TRBJ1-4; the D gene is possibly TRBD1 (5 bases). Trimming took 3 bases from V and 3 from J, leaving 17 bases between them. Germline V gene data show CDR1 as LGHNA and CDR2 as YNFKEQ. This CDR3 comprises 17 residues.

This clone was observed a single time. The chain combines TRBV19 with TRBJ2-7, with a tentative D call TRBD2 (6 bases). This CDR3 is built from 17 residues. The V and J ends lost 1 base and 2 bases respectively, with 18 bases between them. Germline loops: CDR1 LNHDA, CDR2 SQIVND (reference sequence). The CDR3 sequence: CASSIAYSRDFTYEQYF. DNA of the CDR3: TGTGCCAGTAGTATAGCATACTCCCGGGACTTCACCTACGAGCAGTACTTC.

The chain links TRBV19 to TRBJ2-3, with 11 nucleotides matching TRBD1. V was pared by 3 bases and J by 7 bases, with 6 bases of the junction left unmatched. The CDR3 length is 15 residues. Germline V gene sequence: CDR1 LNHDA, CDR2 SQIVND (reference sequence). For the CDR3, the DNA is TGTGCCAGTAGTATGGGACAGGGGGTTTTAAATACGCAGTATTTT. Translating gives CASSMGQGVLNTQYF.

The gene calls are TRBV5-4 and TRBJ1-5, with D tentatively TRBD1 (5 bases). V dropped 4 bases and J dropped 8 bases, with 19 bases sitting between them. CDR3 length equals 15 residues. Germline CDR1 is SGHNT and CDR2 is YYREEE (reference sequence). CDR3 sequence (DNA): TGTGCCAGCAGCCCGGGGCCGGGGGGATTAGAGCCCCAGCATTTT. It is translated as CASSPGPGGLEPQHF.

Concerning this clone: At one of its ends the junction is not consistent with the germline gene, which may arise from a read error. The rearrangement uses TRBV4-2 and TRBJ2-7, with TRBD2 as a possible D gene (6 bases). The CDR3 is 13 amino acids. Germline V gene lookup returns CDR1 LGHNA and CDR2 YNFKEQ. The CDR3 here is CASRQEGAGEQYF. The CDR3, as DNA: TGTGCCAGCAGACAAGAAGGGGCGGGGGAGCAGTACTTC.

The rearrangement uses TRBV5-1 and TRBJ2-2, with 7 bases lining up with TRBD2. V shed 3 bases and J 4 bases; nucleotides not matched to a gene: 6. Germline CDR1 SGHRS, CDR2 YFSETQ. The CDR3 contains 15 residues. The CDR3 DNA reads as TGCGCCAGCAGCTCCAGACTAGCTTCCACCGGGGAGCTGTTTTTT. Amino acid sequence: CASSSRLASTGELFF.

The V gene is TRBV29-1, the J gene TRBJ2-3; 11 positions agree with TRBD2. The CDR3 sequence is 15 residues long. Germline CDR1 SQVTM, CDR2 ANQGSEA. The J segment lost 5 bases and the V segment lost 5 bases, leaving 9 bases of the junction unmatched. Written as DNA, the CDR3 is TGCAGCGTTTCTAGCGGGAGGCTGAGGGGAGATACGCAGTATTTT. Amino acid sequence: CSVSSGRLRGDTQYF.

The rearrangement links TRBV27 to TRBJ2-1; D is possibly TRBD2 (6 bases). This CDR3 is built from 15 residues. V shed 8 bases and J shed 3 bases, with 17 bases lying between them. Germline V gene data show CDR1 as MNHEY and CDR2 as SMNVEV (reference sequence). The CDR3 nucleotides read TGTGCCAGCGCCCACGGGGGAGGAGGCTACAATGAGCAGTTCTTC. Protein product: CASAHGGGGYNEQFF.